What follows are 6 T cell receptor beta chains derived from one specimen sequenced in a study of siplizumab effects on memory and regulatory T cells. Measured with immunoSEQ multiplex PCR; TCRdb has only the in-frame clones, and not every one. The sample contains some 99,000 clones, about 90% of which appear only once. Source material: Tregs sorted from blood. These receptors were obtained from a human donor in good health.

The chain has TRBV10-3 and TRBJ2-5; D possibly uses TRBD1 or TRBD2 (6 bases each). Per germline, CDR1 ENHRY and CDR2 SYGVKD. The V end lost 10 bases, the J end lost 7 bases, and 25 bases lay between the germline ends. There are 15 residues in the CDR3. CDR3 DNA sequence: TGTGCCACCTCCCCAGGGACACTAGAGGAGGGGACCCAGTACTTC. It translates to CATSPGTLEEGTQYF.

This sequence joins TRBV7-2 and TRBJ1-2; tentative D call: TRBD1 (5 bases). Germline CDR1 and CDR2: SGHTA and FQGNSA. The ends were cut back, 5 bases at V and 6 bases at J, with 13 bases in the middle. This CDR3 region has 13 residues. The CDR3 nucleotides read TGTGCCAGCAGCCGTGGGTGGGGGAATGGCTACACCTTC. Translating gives CASSRGWGNGYTF.

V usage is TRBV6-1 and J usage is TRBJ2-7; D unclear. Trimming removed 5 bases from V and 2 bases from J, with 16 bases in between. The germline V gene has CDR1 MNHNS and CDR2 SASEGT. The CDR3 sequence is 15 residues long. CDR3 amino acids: CASSPRTAVTYEQYF. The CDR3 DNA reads TGTGCCAGCAGTCCACGGACGGCCGTCACCTACGAGCAGTACTTC.

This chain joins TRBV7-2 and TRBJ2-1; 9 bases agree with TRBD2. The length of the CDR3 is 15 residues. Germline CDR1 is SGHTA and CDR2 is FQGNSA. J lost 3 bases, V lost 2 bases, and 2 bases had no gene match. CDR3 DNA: TGTGCCAGCAGCTTATTGACTAGCGGCTACAATGAGCAGTTCTTC. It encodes CASSLLTSGYNEQFF.

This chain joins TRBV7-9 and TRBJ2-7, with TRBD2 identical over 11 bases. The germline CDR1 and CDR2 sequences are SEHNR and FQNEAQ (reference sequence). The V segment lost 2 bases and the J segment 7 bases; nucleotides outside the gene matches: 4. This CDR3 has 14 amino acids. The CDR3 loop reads CASSLSGLAGEQYF. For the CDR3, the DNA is TGTGCCAGCAGCTTAAGCGGACTAGCGGGTGAGCAGTACTTC. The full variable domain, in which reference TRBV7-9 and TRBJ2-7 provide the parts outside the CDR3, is DTGVSQNPRHKITKRGQNVTFRCDPISEHNRLYWYRQTLGQGPEFLTYFQNEAQLEKSRLLSDRFSAERPKGSFSTLEIQRTEQGDSAMYLCASSLSGLAGEQYFGPGTRLTVT.

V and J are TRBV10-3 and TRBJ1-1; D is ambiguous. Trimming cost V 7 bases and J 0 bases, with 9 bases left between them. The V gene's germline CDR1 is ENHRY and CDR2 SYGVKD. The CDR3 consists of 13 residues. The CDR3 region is CAITVDMNTEAFF. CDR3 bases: TGTGCCATCACGGTAGACATGAACACTGAAGCTTTCTTT.